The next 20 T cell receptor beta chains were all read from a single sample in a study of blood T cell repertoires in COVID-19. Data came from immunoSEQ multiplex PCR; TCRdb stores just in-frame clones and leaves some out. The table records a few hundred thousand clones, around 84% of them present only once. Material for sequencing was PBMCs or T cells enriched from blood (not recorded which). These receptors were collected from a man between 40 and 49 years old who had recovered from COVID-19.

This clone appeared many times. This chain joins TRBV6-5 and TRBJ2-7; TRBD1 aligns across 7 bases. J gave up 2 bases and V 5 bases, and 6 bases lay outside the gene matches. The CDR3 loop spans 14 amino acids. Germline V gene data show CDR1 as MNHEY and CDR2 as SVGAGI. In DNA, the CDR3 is TGTGCCAGCAGTCAGCGACAGGGTCCCTACGAGCAGTACTTC. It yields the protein CASSQRQGPYEQYF.

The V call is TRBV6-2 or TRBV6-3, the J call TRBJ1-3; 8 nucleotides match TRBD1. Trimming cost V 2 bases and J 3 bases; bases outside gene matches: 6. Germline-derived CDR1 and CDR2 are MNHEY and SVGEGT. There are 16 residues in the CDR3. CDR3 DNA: TGTGCCAGCAGTTACGGCAGGGGGCTTCGTGGAAACACCATATATTTT. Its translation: CASSYGRGLRGNTIYF.

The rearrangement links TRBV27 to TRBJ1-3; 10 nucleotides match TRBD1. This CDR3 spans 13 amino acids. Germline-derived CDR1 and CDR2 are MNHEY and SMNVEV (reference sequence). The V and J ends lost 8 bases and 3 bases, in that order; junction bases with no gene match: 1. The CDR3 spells CASRDRGGNTIYF. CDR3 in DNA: TGTGCCAGCCGGGACAGGGGTGGAAACACCATATATTTT.

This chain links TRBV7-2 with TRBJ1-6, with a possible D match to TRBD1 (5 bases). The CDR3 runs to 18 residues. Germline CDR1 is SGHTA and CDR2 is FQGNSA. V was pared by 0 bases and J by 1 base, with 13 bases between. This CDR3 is CASSLAEPGLSYNSPLHF. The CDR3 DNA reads TGTGCCAGCAGCTTAGCCGAACCAGGGCTATCCTATAATTCACCCCTCCACTTT. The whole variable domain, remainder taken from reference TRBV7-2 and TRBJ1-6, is GAGVSQSPSNKVTEKGKDVELRCDPISGHTALYWYRQSLGQGLEFLIYFQGNSAPDKSGLPSDRFSAERTGGSVSTLTIQRTQQEDSAVYLCASSLAEPGLSYNSPLHFGNGTRLTVT.

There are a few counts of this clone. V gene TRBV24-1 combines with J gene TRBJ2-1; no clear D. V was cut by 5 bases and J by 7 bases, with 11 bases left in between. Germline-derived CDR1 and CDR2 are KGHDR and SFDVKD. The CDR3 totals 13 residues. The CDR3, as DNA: TGTGCCACCAGTGTCCCCCTTTCGAATGAGCAGTTCTTC. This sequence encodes CATSVPLSNEQFF.

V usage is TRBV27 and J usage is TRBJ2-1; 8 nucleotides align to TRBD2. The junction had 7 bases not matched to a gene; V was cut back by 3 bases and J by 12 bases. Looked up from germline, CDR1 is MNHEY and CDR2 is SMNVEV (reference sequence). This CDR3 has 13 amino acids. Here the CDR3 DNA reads TGTGCCAGCAGTTTGCCCCAGCGGGGGAGGCAGTTCTTC. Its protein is CASSLPQRGRQFF.

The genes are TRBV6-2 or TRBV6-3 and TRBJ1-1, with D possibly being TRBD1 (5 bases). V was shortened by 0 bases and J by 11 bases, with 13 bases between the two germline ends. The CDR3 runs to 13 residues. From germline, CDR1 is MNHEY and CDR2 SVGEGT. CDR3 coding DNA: TGTGCCAGCAGTTACTCGGGGCCCCCCAGGGCTTTCTTT. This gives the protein CASSYSGPPRAFF.

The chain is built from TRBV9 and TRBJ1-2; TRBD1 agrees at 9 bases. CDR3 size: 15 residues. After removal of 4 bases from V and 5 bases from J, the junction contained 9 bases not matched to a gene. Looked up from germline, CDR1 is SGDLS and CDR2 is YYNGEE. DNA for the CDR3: TGTGCCAGCAGCCCAAACACCGGACAGGGGTATGGCTACACCTTC. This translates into CASSPNTGQGYGYTF.

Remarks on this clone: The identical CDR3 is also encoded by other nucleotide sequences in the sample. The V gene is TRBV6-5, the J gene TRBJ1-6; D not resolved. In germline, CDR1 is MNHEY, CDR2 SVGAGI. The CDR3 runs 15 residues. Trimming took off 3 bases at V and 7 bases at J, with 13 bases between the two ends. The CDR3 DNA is TGTGCCAGCAGTTATTCCAACACCCTCAATTCACCCCTCCACTTT. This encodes CASSYSNTLNSPLHF.

The CDR3 region is CASSPDRSSYEQYF. The CDR3 nucleotides are TGCGCCAGCAGCCCGGACAGGTCTTCCTACGAGCAGTACTTC. The V and J genes are TRBV4-1 and TRBJ2-7; 7 bases are shared with TRBD1. The germline gives CDR1 MGHRA, CDR2 YSYEKL. Trimming removed 4 bases from V and 1 base from J; junction bases left unmatched: 4. This CDR3 has 14 residues.

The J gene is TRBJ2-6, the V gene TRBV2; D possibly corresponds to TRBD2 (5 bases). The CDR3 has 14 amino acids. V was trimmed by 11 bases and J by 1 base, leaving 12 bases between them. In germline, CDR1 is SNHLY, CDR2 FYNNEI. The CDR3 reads CADGEGSGANVLTF. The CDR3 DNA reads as TGTGCCGACGGGGAAGGGTCTGGGGCCAACGTCCTGACTTTC.

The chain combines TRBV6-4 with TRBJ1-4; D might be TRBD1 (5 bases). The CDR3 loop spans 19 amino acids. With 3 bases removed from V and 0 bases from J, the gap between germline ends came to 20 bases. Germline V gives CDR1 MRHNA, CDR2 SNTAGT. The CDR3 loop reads CASSEPGPLGLATNEKLFF. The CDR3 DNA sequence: TGTGCCAGCAGTGAACCAGGGCCTTTGGGCCTCGCAACTAATGAAAAACTGTTTTTT.

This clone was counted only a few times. The CDR3 region has the DNA TGTGCCTGGAGTGGTAGCGGGAGGGCCCGGGAGCAGTTCTTC. As protein: CAWSGSGRAREQFF. The chain has TRBV30 and TRBJ2-1; 11 nucleotides line up with TRBD2. The CDR3 has 14 residues. Trimming took 1 base from V and 10 from J; bases not matched to a gene: 6. Germline V gene lookup returns CDR1 GTSNPN and CDR2 SVGIG (reference sequence).

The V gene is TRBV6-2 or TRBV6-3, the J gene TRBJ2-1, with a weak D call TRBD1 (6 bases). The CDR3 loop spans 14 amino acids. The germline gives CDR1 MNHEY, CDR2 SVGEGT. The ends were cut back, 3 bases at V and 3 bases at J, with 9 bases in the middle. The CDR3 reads CASSYPDSYNEQFF. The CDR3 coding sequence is TGTGCCAGCAGTTATCCGGACAGCTACAATGAGCAGTTCTTC.

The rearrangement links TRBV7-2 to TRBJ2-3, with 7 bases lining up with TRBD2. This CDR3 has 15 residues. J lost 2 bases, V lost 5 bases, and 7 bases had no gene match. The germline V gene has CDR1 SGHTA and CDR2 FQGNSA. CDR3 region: CASSKLGGNTDTQYF. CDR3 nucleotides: TGTGCCAGCAGCAAGCTCGGGGGGAACACAGATACGCAGTATTTT. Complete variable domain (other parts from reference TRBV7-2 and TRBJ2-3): GAGVSQSPSNKVTEKGKDVELRCDPISGHTALYWYRQSLGQGLEFLIYFQGNSAPDKSGLPSDRFSAERTGGSVSTLTIQRTQQEDSAVYLCASSKLGGNTDTQYFGPGTRLTVL.

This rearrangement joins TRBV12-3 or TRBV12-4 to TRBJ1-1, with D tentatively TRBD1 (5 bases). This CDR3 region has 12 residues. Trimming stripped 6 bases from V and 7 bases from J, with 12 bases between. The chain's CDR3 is CASSSDRLEAFF. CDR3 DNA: TGTGCCAGCAGCAGCGACAGACTTGAAGCTTTCTTT.

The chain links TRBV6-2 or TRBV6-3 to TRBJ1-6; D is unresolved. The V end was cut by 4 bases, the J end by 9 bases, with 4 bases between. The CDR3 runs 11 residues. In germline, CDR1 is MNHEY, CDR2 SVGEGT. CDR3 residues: CASSSGSPLHF. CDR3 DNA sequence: TGTGCCAGCAGTTCCGGTTCACCCCTCCACTTT.

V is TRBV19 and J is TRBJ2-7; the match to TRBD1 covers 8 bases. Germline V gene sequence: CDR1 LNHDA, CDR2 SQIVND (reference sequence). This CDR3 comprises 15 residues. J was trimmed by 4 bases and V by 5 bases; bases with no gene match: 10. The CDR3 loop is CASSPGRGRKYEQYF. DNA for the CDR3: TGTGCCAGTAGTCCAGGCAGGGGGCGTAAGTACGAGCAGTACTTC.

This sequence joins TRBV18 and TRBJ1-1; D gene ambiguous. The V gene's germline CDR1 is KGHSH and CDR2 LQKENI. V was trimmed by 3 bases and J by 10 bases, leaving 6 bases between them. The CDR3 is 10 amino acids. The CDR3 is CASSPSGAFF. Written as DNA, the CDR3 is TGTGCCAGCTCACCGTCGGGAGCTTTCTTT.

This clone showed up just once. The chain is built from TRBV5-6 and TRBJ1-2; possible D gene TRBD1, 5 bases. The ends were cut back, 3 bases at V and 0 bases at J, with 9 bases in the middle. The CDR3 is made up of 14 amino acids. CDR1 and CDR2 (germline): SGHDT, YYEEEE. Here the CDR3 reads CASSYDRANYGYTF. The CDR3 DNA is TGTGCCAGCAGCTACGACAGAGCTAACTATGGCTACACCTTC.